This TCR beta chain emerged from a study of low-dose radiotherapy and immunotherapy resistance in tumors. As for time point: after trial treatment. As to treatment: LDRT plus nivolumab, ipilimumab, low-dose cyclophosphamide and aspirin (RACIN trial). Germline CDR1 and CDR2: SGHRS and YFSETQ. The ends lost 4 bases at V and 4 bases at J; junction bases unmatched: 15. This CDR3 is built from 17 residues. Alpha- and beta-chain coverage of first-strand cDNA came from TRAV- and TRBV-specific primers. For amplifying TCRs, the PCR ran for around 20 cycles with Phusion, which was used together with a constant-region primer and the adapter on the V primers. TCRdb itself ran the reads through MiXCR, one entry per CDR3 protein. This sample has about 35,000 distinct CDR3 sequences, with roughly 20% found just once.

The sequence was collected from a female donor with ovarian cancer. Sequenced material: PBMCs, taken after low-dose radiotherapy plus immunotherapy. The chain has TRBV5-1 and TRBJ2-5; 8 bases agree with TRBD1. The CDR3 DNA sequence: TGCGCCAGCAGCACCAACCCTACAGGACAGGGCCGAGAGACCCAGTACTTC. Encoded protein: CASSTNPTGQGRETQYF. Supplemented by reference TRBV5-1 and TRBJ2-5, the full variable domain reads KAGVTQTPRYLIKTRGQQVTLSCSPISGHRSVSWYQQTPGQGLQFLFEYFSETQRNKGNFPGRFSGRQFSNSRSEMNVSTLELGDSALYLCASSTNPTGQGRETQYFGPGTRLLVL.